Sequencing of this T cell receptor beta chain was carried out in a study of CD8 T cells in ankylosing spondylitis. Regarding the study as a whole: The study looked at matched synovial fluid samples from ankylosing spondylitis patients. Disease-linked clones were reported to be significantly enriched there. Blood of patients with ankylosing spondylitis appeared to be characterized by a TCR beta motif of eight or nine highly homologous variants.

This clonotype has more than one count but fewer than ten. Its antigen is not identified. Generation of TCR beta libraries employed quantitative 5'-RACE incorporating molecular barcodes. TCRdb fed the 5' RACE reads into MiXCR, producing one record per CDR3 protein. This repertoire shows hundreds of thousands of distinct CDR3 sequences, 10% to 15% found once; its top ten account for 0.45% to 0.6%. The germline V gene has CDR1 MDHEN and CDR2 SYDVKM. After removal of 4 bases from V and 2 bases from J, the junction contained 10 bases not matched to a gene. The CDR3 extends over 17 amino acids. This rearrangement joins TRBV28 to TRBJ2-5, with TRBD1 matching over 10 bases. Source material: blood, either unsorted or a sorted T cell fraction (not recorded which). This receptor was obtained from a male donor with ankylosing spondylitis. The DNA of the CDR3 is TGTGCCAGCAGTTCACGTTTGGGACAGGGGAGTCAAGAGACCCAGTACTTC. Translating gives CASSSRLGQGSQETQYF.